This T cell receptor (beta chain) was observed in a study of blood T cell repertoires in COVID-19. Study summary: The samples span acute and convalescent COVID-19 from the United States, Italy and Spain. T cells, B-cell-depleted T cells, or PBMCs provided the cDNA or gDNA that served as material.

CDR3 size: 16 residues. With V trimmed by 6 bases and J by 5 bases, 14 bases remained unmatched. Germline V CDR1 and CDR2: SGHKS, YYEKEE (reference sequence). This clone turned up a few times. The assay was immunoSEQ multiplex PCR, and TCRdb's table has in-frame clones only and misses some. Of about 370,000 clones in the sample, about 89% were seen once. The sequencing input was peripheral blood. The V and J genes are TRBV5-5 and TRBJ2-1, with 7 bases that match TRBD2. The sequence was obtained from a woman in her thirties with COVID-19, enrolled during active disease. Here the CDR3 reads CASTDSSGAANNEQFF. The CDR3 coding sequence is TGTGCCAGCACCGACTCTAGCGGAGCCGCTAACAATGAGCAGTTCTTC.